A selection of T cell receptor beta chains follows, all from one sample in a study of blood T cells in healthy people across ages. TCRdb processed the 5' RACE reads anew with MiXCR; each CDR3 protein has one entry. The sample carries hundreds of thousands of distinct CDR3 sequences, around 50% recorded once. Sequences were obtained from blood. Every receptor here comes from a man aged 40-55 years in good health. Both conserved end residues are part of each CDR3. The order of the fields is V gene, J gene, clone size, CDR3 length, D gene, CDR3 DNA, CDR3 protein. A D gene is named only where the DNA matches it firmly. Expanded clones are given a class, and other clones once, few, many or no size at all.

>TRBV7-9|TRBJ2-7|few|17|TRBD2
TGTGCCAGCAGCTTAAGGAGCGGGAGGACCCACTCCTACGAGCAGTACTTC
CASSLRSGRTHSYEQYF
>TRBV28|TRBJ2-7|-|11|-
TGTGCCAGCACCAGCAACGATGAGCAGTACTTC
CASTSNDEQYF
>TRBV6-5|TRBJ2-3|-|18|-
TGTGCCAGCAGTTACTACCCTTATAGCGAGTCCGGCACAGATACGCAGTATTTT
CASSYYPYSESGTDTQYF
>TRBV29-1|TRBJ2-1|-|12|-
TGCAGCGTTAGTTCGGTTAACAATGAGCAGTTCTTC
CSVSSVNNEQFF
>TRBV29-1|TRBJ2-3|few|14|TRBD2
TGCAGCGTCGCGGGACTAGCGGCCCCAGATACGCAGTATTTT
CSVAGLAAPDTQYF
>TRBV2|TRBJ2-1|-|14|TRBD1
TGTGCCAGCAGGGTGGGACAGGGGGCTGGAAAGCAGTTCTTC
CASRVGQGAGKQFF
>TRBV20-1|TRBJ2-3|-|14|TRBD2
TGCAGTGCTGAGACCGGGACTAACACAGATACGCAGTATTTT
CSAETGTNTDTQYF
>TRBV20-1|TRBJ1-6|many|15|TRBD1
TGCAGTGCTAGGGGACAGTCGAGCCTCCATTCACCCCTCCACTTT
CSARGQSSLHSPLHF
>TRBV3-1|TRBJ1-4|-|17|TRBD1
TGTGCCAGCAGTGGACAGGGGATCATCAGAAGAGTGAAACAACTGTTTTTT
CASSGQGIIRRVKQLFF
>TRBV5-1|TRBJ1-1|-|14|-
TGCGCCAGCAGCTTGATTCAGGGGAACACTGAAGCTTTCTTT
CASSLIQGNTEAFF
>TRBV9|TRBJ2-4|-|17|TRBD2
TGTGCTAGCAGCGTAGGGCTAGCGGGAAATGGGGCGGATGAGCAGTACTTC
CASSVGLAGNGADEQYF
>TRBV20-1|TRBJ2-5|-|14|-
TGCAGTGCCGCCCCGTCGGAAAGGGGAAAGACCCAGTACTTC
CSAAPSERGKTQYF
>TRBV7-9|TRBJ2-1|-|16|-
TGTGCCAGCAGCTTATTAGTCGTAGGAGGGTCCAATGAGCAGTTCTTC
CASSLLVVGGSNEQFF
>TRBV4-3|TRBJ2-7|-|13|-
TGCGCCAGCAGCCAAGAGCCCCACTACGAGCAGTACTTC
CASSQEPHYEQYF
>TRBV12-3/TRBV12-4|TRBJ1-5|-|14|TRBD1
TGTGCCAGCAGTTTAGGGACAGGGATTCAGCCCCAGCATTTT
CASSLGTGIQPQHF
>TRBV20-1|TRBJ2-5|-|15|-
TGCAGTGCTAGGTCCAGGGAGAATTTTCAAGAGACCCAGTACTTC
CSARSRENFQETQYF
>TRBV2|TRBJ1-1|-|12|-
TGTGCCAGCACGGCCCCGAACACTGAAGCTTTCTTT
CASTAPNTEAFF
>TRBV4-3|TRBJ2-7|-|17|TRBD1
TGCGCCAGCAGCCTTGGACAGGGTGGAACTGTCTACAATGAGCAGTACTTC
CASSLGQGGTVYNEQYF
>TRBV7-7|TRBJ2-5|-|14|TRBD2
TGTGCCAGCAGCTCGGTGGGAGCGGGAGGGGACCAGTACTTC
CASSSVGAGGDQYF
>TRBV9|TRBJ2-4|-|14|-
TGTGCCAGCAGCCCAGCAGAAGAGTTAGTGTCCCAGTACTTC
CASSPAEELVSQYF
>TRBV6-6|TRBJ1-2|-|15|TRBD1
TGTGCCAGCAGTTACTCGATGGCAGGGGGCTATGGCTACACCTTC
CASSYSMAGGYGYTF
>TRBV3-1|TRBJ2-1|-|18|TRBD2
TGTGCCAGCAGCCAAGATTGGGCGGGGGGGCTTGGATACAATGAGCAGTTCTTC
CASSQDWAGGLGYNEQFF
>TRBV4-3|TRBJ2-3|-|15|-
TGCGCCAGCAGCCAAGATCCCCGACAGGTGGATACGCAGTATTTT
CASSQDPRQVDTQYF
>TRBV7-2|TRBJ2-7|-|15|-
TGTGCCAGCAGCTTGGCAAACGAGGGCCTCCGCGAGCAGTACTTC
CASSLANEGLREQYF
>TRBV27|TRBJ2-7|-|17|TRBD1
TGTGCCAGCAGTAGCCAGGCAGGGGGCTTCCTTACTGACGAGCAGTACTTC
CASSSQAGGFLTDEQYF
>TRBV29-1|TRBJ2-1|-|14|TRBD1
TGCAGCGTTGTAGGGGGACAGGGCAGCCGAGGGCAGTTCTTC
CSVVGGQGSRGQFF
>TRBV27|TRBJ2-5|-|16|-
TGTGCCAGCGCCTCTGACAGGTACCGAAATAAAGAGACCCAGTACTTC
CASASDRYRNKETQYF
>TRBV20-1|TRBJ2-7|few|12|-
TGCAGTGCCTACAGCGGTATTTACGAGCAGTACTTC
CSAYSGIYEQYF
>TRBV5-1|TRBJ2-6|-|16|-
TGCGCCAGCAGCTTGGGACAGTTCTCTGGGGCCAACGTCCTGACTTTC
CASSLGQFSGANVLTF
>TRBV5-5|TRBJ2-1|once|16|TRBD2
TGTGCCAGCAGCCAGCCCCCGGGACTAGCGGGAAATGAGCAGTTCTTC
CASSQPPGLAGNEQFF
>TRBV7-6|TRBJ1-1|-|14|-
TGTGCCAGCAGCTTAGGCGGTTGGATCACTGAAGCTTTCTTT
CASSLGGWITEAFF
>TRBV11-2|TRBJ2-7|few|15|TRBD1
TGTGCCAGCAGCCGTACTACAGGGGGCGAGCACGAGCAGTACTTC
CASSRTTGGEHEQYF
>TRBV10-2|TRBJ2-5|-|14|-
TGCGCCAGCAGTGAGGGCCGGGTTCAAGAGACCCAGTACTTC
CASSEGRVQETQYF
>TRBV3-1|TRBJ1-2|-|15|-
TGTGCCAGCAGCCAAGGGAGGGACAACATCTATGGCTACACCTTC
CASSQGRDNIYGYTF
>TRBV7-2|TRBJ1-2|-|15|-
TGTGCCAGCAGCCCCATCAGGGGCCCAATTTATGGCTACACCTTC
CASSPIRGPIYGYTF